The 30 T cell receptor beta chains in this list originate from one sample, sequenced in a study of blood T cell repertoires in COVID-19. Repertoires were generated with immunoSEQ multiplex PCR, while TCRdb's copy carries only in-frame clones and drops some. Altogether around 260,000 clones are present, less than 90% being singletons, with the ten largest covering 10% to 15%. Input material: peripheral blood. These TCRs come from a human donor in a cohort sampled during active COVID-19.

This clone appeared a single time. The chain combines TRBV7-9 with TRBJ2-1, with D possibly being TRBD2 (6 bases). Germline CDR1 SEHNR, CDR2 FQNEAQ (reference sequence). V shed 5 bases and J shed 3 bases, with 14 bases lying between them. The CDR3 covers 15 residues. This CDR3 is CASSPRGGFYNEQFF. The CDR3 nucleotides read TGTGCCAGCAGCCCCCGGGGAGGTTTCTACAATGAGCAGTTCTTC. Supplemented by reference TRBV7-9 and TRBJ2-1, the full variable domain reads DTGVSQNPRHKITKRGQNVTFRCDPISEHNRLYWYRQTLGQGPEFLTYFQNEAQLEKSRLLSDRFSAERPKGSFSTLEIQRTEQGDSAMYLCASSPRGGFYNEQFFGPGTRLTVL.

This chain links TRBV24-1 with TRBJ1-2; TRBD1 matches 8 bases. Germline values: CDR1 KGHDR, CDR2 SFDVKD. Trimming cost V 4 bases and J 3 bases; bases outside gene matches: 3. The CDR3 contains 14 residues. As DNA, the CDR3 is TGTGCCACCAGTGAGTCGACAGGGGACTATGGCTACACCTTC. Residues: CATSESTGDYGYTF.

This clone was picked up many times. The chain combines TRBV20-1 with TRBJ2-1; 8 positions match TRBD2. V was pared by 3 bases and J by 4 bases, with 8 bases of the junction left unmatched. The CDR3 runs 15 residues. Germline V gives CDR1 DFQATT, CDR2 SNEGSKA (reference sequence). In DNA form, the CDR3 reads TGCAGTGCTAGTAGGCTAGCGGGTTCATACAATGAGCAGTTCTTC. Residues: CSASRLAGSYNEQFF.

Comment on this clone: Other DNA variants within this sample encode the same CDR3. This chain joins TRBV27 and TRBJ1-1; D uncertain. The V gene lost 0 bases and the J gene lost 5 bases, with 7 bases spanning the gap. The CDR3 extends over 13 amino acids. Germline CDR1 and CDR2: MNHEY and SMNVEV (reference sequence). The CDR3: CASSLSGGTEAFF. CDR3 DNA: TGTGCCAGCAGTTTATCGGGAGGAACTGAAGCTTTCTTT.

This clone was counted once. The V gene is TRBV5-1, the J gene TRBJ2-1; D possibly corresponds to TRBD1 (7 bases). The V end lost 5 bases, the J end lost 8 bases, and 17 bases lay between the germline ends. The V gene's germline CDR1 is SGHRS and CDR2 YFSETQ. CDR3 length: 14 residues. The CDR3 DNA follows: TGCGCCAGCAGGGAACTAGCTCAGGGGGATGAGCAGTTCTTC. Amino acids: CASRELAQGDEQFF.

V and J are TRBV2 and TRBJ1-2; the match to TRBD1 covers 11 bases. The CDR3 extends over 15 amino acids. Looked up from germline, CDR1 is SNHLY and CDR2 is FYNNEI. Unmatched junction bases numbered 2, after V lost 3 bases and J lost 2 bases. The CDR3 reads CASSDGTGGNYGYTF. In DNA, the CDR3 is TGTGCCAGCAGTGATGGGACAGGGGGAAACTATGGCTACACCTTC.

This chain links TRBV6-6 with TRBJ2-1; TRBD2 aligns across 10 bases. The CDR3 runs 15 residues. V was pared by 7 bases and J by 1 base, with 4 bases of the junction left unmatched. CDR1 and CDR2 (germline): MNHNY, SVGAGI (reference sequence). The CDR3 region is CASNTGLASYNEQFF. Written as DNA, the CDR3 is TGTGCCAGCAATACGGGACTAGCGTCCTACAATGAGCAGTTCTTC.

The CDR3 loop reads CASNRGNQPQHF. CDR3 bases: TGTGCCAGCAACCGGGGAAATCAGCCCCAGCATTTT. The V and J genes are TRBV2 and TRBJ1-5; D is unclear. Trimming took 7 bases from V and 4 from J, leaving 8 bases between them. Germline V gene data show CDR1 as SNHLY and CDR2 as FYNNEI. This CDR3 contains 12 residues.

The CDR3 sequence: CASSRTGGSKNIQYF. The CDR3 DNA reads as TGTGCCAGCAGCCGGACAGGGGGTTCCAAAAACATTCAGTACTTC. The rearrangement joins TRBV28 to TRBJ2-4, with 10 positions matching TRBD1. The CDR3 consists of 15 residues. Germline CDR1 is MDHEN and CDR2 is SYDVKM. V lost 6 bases and J lost 2; bases outside the gene matches: 4.

The rearrangement links TRBV2 to TRBJ2-3, with D unclear. Germline CDR1 reads SNHLY; CDR2 reads FYNNEI. This CDR3 spans 13 amino acids. V was trimmed by 3 bases and J by 2 bases, leaving 6 bases between them. The CDR3 DNA is TGTGCCAGCAGTGATCGGTACACAGATACGCAGTATTTT. Its translation is CASSDRYTDTQYF. Together with reference TRBV2 and TRBJ2-3, the CDR3 gives the full variable domain: EPEVTQTPSHQVTQMGQEVILRCVPISNHLYFYWYRQILGQKVEFLVSFYNNEISEKSEIFDDQFSVERPDGSNFTLKIRSTKLEDSAMYFCASSDRYTDTQYFGPGTRLTVL.

The chain links TRBV18 to TRBJ1-5, with 8 bases identical to TRBD1. Germline CDR1 reads KGHSH; CDR2 reads LQKENI. This CDR3 spans 15 amino acids. The junction had 7 bases not matched to a gene; V was cut back by 2 bases and J by 7 bases. The CDR3 coding sequence is TGTGCCAGCTCACCAGAGACAGGGGCCCCACAGCCCCAGCATTTT. This gives the protein CASSPETGAPQPQHF.

The chain recombines TRBV5-5 with TRBJ2-2; D perhaps matches TRBD2 (6 bases). Germline values: CDR1 SGHKS, CDR2 YYEKEE (reference sequence). CDR3 length equals 18 residues. The V end was cut by 4 bases, the J end by 2 bases, with 21 bases between. For the CDR3, the DNA is TGTGCCAGCAGCCCACATCCCCAAGCGGGCCCCAACACCGGGGAGCTGTTTTTT. This sequence encodes CASSPHPQAGPNTGELFF.

The chain couples TRBV5-8 to TRBJ2-6; no reliable D call. CDR1 is SGHTS, CDR2 YDEGEE, per germline. V was shortened by 1 base and J by 0 bases, with 14 bases between the two germline ends. The CDR3 length is 18 residues. This chain's CDR3 is CASSLYPLYNSGANVLTF. The CDR3, as DNA: TGTGCCAGCAGCTTGTATCCCTTATATAACTCTGGGGCCAACGTCCTGACTTTC.

This chain joins TRBV21-1 and TRBJ2-7; the table's D call, TRBD2, was not checked against the DNA. TRBV21-1 is listed as a pseudogene. This CDR3 spans 12 amino acids. The CDR3: CASKGRGDEQYF. The CDR3 region has the DNA TGTGCCAGCAAGGGACGGGGGGACGAGCAGTACTTC.

In its sample, this clone was seen once. The V and J genes are TRBV10-3 and TRBJ2-2; 8 bases are a match to TRBD2. Trimming cost V 7 bases and J 3 bases; bases outside gene matches: 10. The CDR3 loop spans 16 amino acids. CDR1 is ENHRY, CDR2 SYGVKD, per germline. The CDR3 loop is CAIMNSGLDHTGELFF. The CDR3 DNA is TGTGCCATCATGAATTCGGGACTAGACCACACCGGGGAGCTGTTTTTT.

The J gene is TRBJ2-1, the V gene TRBV5-1; 11 bases match TRBD2. Germline V gene lookup returns CDR1 SGHRS and CDR2 YFSETQ. CDR3 length: 14 amino acids. V gave up 5 bases and J gave up 9 bases; unmatched junction bases: 7. CDR3 nucleotide sequence: TGCGCCAGCAGGTTACTAGCGGGAGACTCTGAGCAGTTCTTC. It codes for CASRLLAGDSEQFF. The full variable domain, its missing parts supplied by reference TRBV5-1 and TRBJ2-1, is KAGVTQTPRYLIKTRGQQVTLSCSPISGHRSVSWYQQTPGQGLQFLFEYFSETQRNKGNFPGRFSGRQFSNSRSEMNVSTLELGDSALYLCASRLLAGDSEQFFGPGTRLTVL.

This clone appeared a few times. The rearrangement uses TRBV5-5 and TRBJ1-2; no firm D call. Germline V CDR1 and CDR2: SGHKS, YYEKEE (reference sequence). V lost 1 base and J lost 2, with 12 bases in between. The length of the CDR3 is 15 residues. The CDR3 protein is CASSLIGFTNYGYTF. DNA of the CDR3: TGTGCCAGCAGCTTGATCGGGTTTACCAACTATGGCTACACCTTC.

V and J are TRBV5-1 and TRBJ2-3; 7 positions match TRBD1. V dropped 4 bases and J dropped 4; count of bases not matched to a gene: 9. From germline, CDR1 is SGHRS and CDR2 YFSETQ. This CDR3 is 15 amino acids long. The CDR3 is CASSRLQGKPDTQYF. CDR3 nucleotide sequence: TGCGCCAGCAGCCGATTACAGGGGAAGCCAGATACGCAGTATTTT. Drawing the rest from reference TRBV5-1 and TRBJ2-3, the complete variable domain is KAGVTQTPRYLIKTRGQQVTLSCSPISGHRSVSWYQQTPGQGLQFLFEYFSETQRNKGNFPGRFSGRQFSNSRSEMNVSTLELGDSALYLCASSRLQGKPDTQYFGPGTRLTVL.

The chain combines TRBV4-3 with TRBJ2-1; a weak D match, TRBD1 (5 bases). The CDR3 contains 13 residues. Germline loops: CDR1 LGHNA, CDR2 YSLEER. The V gene lost 0 bases and the J gene lost 7 bases, with 7 bases spanning the gap. DNA for the CDR3: TGCGCCAGCAGCCAAGAGGGGCGAAATGAGCAGTTCTTC. Amino acids: CASSQEGRNEQFF.

V gene TRBV6-1 combines with J gene TRBJ2-5, with TRBD2 as a possible D gene (5 bases). The CDR3 contains 18 residues. Looked up from germline, CDR1 is MNHNS and CDR2 is SASEGT. V was trimmed by 1 base and J by 5 bases, leaving 23 bases between them. The CDR3 is CASSEVRDAGPRGETQYF. The CDR3 region has the DNA TGTGCCAGCAGTGAAGTTCGGGATGCCGGGCCCCGCGGCGAGACCCAGTACTTC.

This chain uses TRBV6-1 with TRBJ1-5; unclear D gene. Germline CDR1 reads MNHNS; CDR2 reads SASEGT. This CDR3 has 16 residues. V dropped 0 bases and J dropped 0 bases, with 9 bases sitting between them. The CDR3 DNA sequence: TGTGCCAGCAGTGAAGCGTTAGTACGTAGCAATCAGCCCCAGCATTTT. Its protein product is CASSEALVRSNQPQHF.

The genes are TRBV19 and TRBJ1-1, with D unresolved. Trimming took 3 bases from V and 0 from J, leaving 5 bases between them. The CDR3 contains 13 residues. CDR1 LNHDA and CDR2 SQIVND come from the germline V gene (reference sequence). CDR3 bases: TGTGCCAGTAGTATTTTCATGAACACTGAAGCTTTCTTT. It yields the protein CASSIFMNTEAFF.

V usage is TRBV7-9 and J usage is TRBJ1-6, with 8 bases lining up with TRBD1. J was trimmed by 7 bases and V by 5 bases; bases with no gene match: 4. From germline, CDR1 is SEHNR and CDR2 FQNEAQ (reference sequence). The CDR3 contains 14 residues. CDR3 sequence reads: CASSADRGNSPLHF. In DNA form, the CDR3 reads TGTGCCAGCAGCGCTGACAGGGGAAATTCACCCCTCCACTTT.

V is TRBV5-1 and J is TRBJ1-1, with TRBD1 matching 12 bases. CDR3 size: 15 residues. Germline trimming cut 4 bases from V and 5 bases from J; bases unmatched to any gene: 6. Looked up from germline, CDR1 is SGHRS and CDR2 is YFSETQ. The CDR3 protein is CASSTGTGGITEAFF. CDR3 DNA: TGCGCCAGCAGCACCGGGACAGGGGGCATAACTGAAGCTTTCTTT.

J is TRBJ1-5 and V is TRBV27; D is possibly TRBD1 (6 bases). V dropped 2 bases and J dropped 6 bases, with 11 bases sitting between them. The length of the CDR3 is 14 residues. Germline CDR1 and CDR2: MNHEY and SMNVEV (reference sequence). CDR3 sequence (DNA): TGTGCCAGCAGTTTAGGGGGGGCCGGTCAGCCCCAGCATTTT. Translation gives CASSLGGAGQPQHF.

J is TRBJ2-1 and V is TRBV7-3; 7 positions agree with TRBD2. The V segment lost 1 base and the J segment 4 bases; nucleotides outside the gene matches: 4. The germline gives CDR1 SGHTA, CDR2 FQGTGA. The CDR3 has 15 amino acids. The CDR3 sequence is CASSLIAGAYNEQFF. CDR3 nucleotides: TGTGCCAGCAGCTTAATCGCGGGAGCATACAATGAGCAGTTCTTC.

J is TRBJ2-7 and V is TRBV27; 15 positions agree with TRBD2. The CDR3 has 15 amino acids. Unmatched junction bases numbered 3, after V lost 5 bases and J lost 4 bases. Germline V gene lookup returns CDR1 MNHEY and CDR2 SMNVEV (reference sequence). The DNA of the CDR3 is TGTGCCAGCAGTGCAGGGACTAGCGGGGGGTACGAGCAGTACTTC. As protein: CASSAGTSGGYEQYF.

This rearrangement joins TRBV20-1 to TRBJ2-5, with D maybe TRBD1 (6 bases). This CDR3 comprises 13 residues. V gave up 3 bases and J gave up 4 bases, with 12 bases separating them. Germline values: CDR1 DFQATT, CDR2 SNEGSKA (reference sequence). The CDR3 sequence is CSASRQVGETQYF. CDR3 DNA sequence: TGCAGTGCTAGTCGACAGGTCGGAGAGACCCAGTACTTC.

The chain's CDR3 is CASSDFNGQEAFF. As DNA, the CDR3 is TGTGCCAGCAGTGACTTCAATGGACAGGAAGCTTTCTTT. This chain connects TRBV6-6 to TRBJ1-1; maybe TRBD1 (6 bases). The CDR3 totals 13 residues. Germline CDR1 and CDR2: MNHNY and SVGAGI (reference sequence). Trimming shortened V by 5 bases and J by 8 bases, and 15 bases separated the two germline ends.

CDR3 amino acids: CASSPQGFYGYTF. The CDR3 DNA reads as TGTGCCAGTAGCCCACAGGGATTCTATGGCTACACCTTC. The chain joins TRBV19 to TRBJ1-2; the D gene is possibly TRBD1 (6 bases). Looked up from germline, CDR1 is LNHDA and CDR2 is SQIVND (reference sequence). This CDR3 is built from 13 residues. Trimming removed 6 bases at V and 4 bases at J, with 12 bases between.